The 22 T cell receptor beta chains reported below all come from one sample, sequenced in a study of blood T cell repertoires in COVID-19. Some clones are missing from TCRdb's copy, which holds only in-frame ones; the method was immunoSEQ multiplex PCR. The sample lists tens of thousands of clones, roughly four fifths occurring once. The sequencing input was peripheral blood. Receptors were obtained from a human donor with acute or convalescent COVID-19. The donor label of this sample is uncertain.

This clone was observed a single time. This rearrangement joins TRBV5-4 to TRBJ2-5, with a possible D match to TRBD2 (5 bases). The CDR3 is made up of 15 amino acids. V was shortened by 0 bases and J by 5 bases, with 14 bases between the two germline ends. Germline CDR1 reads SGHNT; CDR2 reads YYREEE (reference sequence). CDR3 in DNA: TGTGCCAGCAGCTTGGGGACTCTTCGAGGGGAGACCCAGTACTTC. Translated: CASSLGTLRGETQYF.

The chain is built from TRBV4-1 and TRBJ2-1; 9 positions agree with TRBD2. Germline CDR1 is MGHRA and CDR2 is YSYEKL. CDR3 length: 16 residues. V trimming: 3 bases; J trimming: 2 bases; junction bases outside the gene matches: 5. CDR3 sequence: CASSQMRLAAYNEQFF. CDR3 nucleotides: TGCGCCAGCAGCCAGATGAGACTAGCGGCCTACAATGAGCAGTTCTTC.

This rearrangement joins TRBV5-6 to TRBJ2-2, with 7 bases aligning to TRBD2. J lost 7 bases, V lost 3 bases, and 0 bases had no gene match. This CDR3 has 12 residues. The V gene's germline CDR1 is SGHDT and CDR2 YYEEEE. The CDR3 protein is CASSWTSGELFF. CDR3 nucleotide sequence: TGTGCCAGCAGCTGGACTAGCGGGGAGCTGTTTTTT.

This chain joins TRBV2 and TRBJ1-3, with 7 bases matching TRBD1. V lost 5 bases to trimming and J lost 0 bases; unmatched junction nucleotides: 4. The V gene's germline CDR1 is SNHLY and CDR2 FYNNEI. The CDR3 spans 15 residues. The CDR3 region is CASSPDRPSGNTIYF. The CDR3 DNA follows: TGTGCCAGCAGTCCGGACAGGCCCTCTGGAAACACCATATATTTT. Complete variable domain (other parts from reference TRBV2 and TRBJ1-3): EPEVTQTPSHQVTQMGQEVILRCVPISNHLYFYWYRQILGQKVEFLVSFYNNEISEKSEIFDDQFSVERPDGSNFTLKIRSTKLEDSAMYFCASSPDRPSGNTIYFGEGSWLTVV.

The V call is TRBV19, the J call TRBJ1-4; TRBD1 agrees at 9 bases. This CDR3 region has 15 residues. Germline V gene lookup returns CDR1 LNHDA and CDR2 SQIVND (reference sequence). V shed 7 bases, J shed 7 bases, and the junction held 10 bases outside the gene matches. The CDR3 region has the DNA TGTGCCAGTAAACAACAGGGGGCAGGTGGTGAAAAACTGTTTTTT. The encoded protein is CASKQQGAGGEKLFF.

In nucleotides, the CDR3 is TGCAGCGTTGAACGGGGAGTCAACACTGAAGCTTTCTTT. Translation gives CSVERGVNTEAFF. This sequence joins TRBV29-1 and TRBJ1-1; D is undetermined. Deletions cut 2 bases from V and 2 bases from J, with 9 bases between. Germline CDR1 is SQVTM and CDR2 is ANQGSEA. This CDR3 contains 13 residues. Looking up the rest from reference TRBV29-1 and TRBJ1-1 gives the full variable domain: SAVISQKPSRDICQRGTSLTIQCQVDSQVTMMFWYRQQPGQSLTLIATANQGSEATYESGFVIDKFPISRPNLTFSTLTVSNMSPEDSSIYLCSVERGVNTEAFFGQGTRLTVV.

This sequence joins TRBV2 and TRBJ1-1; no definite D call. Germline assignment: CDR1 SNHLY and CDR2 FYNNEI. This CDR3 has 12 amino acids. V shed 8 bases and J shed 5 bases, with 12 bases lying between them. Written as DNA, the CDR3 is TGTGCCAGCGCAGGTGGTAATACTGAAGCTTTCTTT. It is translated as CASAGGNTEAFF.

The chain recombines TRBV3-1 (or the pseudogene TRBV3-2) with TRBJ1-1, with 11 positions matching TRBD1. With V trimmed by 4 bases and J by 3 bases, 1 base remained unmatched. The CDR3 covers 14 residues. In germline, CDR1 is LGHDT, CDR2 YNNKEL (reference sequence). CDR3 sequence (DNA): TGTGCCAGCAGCCCGGGACAGGGGGACACTGAAGCTTTCTTT. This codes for CASSPGQGDTEAFF.

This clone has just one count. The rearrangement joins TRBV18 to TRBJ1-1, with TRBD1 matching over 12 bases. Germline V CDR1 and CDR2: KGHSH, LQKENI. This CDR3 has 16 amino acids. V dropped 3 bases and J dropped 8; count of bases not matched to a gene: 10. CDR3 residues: CASSPTGQGADKEAFF. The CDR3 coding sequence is TGTGCCAGCTCACCGACGGGACAGGGGGCGGATAAGGAAGCTTTCTTT. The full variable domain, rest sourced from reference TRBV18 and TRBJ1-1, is NAGVMQNPRHLVRRRGQEARLRCSPMKGHSHVYWYRQLPEEGLKFMVYLQKENIIDESGMPKERFSAEFPKEGPSILRIQQVVRGDSAAYFCASSPTGQGADKEAFFGQGTRLTVV.

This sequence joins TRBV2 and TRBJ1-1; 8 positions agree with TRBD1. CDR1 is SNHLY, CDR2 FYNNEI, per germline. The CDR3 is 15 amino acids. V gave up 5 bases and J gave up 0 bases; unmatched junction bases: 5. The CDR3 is CASSPMTGVNTEAFF. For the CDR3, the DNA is TGTGCCAGCAGTCCAATGACAGGGGTGAACACTGAAGCTTTCTTT.

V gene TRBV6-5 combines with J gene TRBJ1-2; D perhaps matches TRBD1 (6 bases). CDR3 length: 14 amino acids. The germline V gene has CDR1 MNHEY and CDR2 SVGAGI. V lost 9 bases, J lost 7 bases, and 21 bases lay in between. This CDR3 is CASFEQGQSSGYTF. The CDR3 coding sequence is TGTGCCAGTTTTGAACAGGGACAATCTAGTGGCTACACCTTC.

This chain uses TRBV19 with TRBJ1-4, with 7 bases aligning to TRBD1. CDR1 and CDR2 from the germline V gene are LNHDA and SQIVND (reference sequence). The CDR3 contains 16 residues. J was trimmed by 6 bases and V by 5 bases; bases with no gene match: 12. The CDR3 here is CASSPRDSGIYEKLFF. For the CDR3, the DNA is TGTGCCAGTAGTCCCCGGGACAGCGGAATCTATGAAAAACTGTTTTTT.

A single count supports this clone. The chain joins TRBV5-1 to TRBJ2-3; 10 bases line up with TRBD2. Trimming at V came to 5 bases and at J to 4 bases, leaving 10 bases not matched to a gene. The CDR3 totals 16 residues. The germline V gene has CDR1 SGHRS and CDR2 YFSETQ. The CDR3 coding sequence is TGCGCCAGCAGTCGAACCGGGACTAGCGCGTCAGATACGCAGTATTTT. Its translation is CASSRTGTSASDTQYF.

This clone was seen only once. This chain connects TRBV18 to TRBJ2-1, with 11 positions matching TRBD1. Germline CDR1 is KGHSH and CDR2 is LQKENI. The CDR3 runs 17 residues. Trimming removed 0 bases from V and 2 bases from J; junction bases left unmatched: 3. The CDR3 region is CASSPPGTGGTYNEQFF. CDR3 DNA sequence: TGTGCCAGCTCACCACCGGGGACAGGGGGTACCTACAATGAGCAGTTCTTC.

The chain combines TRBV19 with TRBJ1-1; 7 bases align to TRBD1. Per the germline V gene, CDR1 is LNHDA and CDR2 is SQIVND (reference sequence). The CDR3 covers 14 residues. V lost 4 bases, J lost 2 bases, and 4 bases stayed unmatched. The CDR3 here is CASSTYRGNTEAFF. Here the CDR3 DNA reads TGTGCCAGTAGTACCTACAGGGGTAACACTGAAGCTTTCTTT.

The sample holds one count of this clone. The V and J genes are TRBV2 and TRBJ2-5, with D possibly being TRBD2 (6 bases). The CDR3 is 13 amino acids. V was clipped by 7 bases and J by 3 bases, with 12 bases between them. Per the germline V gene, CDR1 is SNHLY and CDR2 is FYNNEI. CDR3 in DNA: TGTGCCAGCACCGATTGGGGGGAAGAGACCCAGTACTTC. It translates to CASTDWGEETQYF.

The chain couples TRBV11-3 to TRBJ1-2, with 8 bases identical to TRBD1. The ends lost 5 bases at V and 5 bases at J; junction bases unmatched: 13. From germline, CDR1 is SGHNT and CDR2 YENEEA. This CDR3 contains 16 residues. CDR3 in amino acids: CASSRPGQGAPYGYTF. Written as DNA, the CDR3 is TGTGCCAGCAGCCGCCCGGGGCAGGGGGCACCTTATGGCTACACCTTC.

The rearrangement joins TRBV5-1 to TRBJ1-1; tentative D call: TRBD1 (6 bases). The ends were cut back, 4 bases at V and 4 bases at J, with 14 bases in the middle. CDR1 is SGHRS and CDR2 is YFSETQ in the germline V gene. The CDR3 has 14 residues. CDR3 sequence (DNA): TGCGCCAGCAGCCTACAGAGGGGGGGCACTGAAGCTTTCTTT. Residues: CASSLQRGGTEAFF.

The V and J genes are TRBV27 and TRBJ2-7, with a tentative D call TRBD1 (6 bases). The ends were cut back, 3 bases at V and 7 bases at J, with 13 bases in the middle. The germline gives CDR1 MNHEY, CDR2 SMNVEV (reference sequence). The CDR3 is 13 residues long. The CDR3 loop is CASSFGQYGEQYF. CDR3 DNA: TGTGCCAGCAGTTTCGGACAGTACGGTGAGCAGTACTTC.

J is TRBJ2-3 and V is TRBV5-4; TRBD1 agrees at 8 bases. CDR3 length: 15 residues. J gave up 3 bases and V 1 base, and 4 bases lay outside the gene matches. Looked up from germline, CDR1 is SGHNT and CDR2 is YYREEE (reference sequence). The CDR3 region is CASSLTGGSTDTQYF. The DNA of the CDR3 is TGTGCCAGCAGCTTGACAGGGGGGTCGACAGATACGCAGTATTTT.

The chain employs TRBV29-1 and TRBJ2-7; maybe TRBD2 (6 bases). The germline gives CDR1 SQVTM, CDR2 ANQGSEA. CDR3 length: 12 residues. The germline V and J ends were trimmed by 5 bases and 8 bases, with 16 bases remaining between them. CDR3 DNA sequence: TGCAGCGTTATGGTCGCGGGGAGCAAGCAGTACTTC. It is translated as CSVMVAGSKQYF.

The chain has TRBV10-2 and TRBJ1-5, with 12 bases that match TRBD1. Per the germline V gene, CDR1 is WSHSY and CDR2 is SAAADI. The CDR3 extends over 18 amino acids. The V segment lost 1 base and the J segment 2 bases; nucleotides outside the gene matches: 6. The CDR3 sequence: CASSEWGTGGTGNQPQHF. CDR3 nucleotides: TGCGCCAGCAGTGAGTGGGGGACAGGGGGCACGGGCAATCAGCCCCAGCATTTT.